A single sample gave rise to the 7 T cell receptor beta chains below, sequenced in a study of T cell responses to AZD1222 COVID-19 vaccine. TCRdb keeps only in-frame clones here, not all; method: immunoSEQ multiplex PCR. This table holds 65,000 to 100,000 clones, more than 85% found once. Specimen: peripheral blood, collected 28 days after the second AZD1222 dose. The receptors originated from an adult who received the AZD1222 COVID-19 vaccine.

The CDR3 sequence is CASSGGGTGELFF. CDR3 sequence (DNA): TGTGCCAGCAGTGGTGGCGGCACCGGGGAGCTGTTTTTT. The chain is built from TRBV2 and TRBJ2-2; D is ambiguous. Germline V gives CDR1 SNHLY, CDR2 FYNNEI. The CDR3 extends over 13 amino acids. V lost 4 bases to trimming and J lost 4 bases, with 7 bases between them. The full variable domain, its missing parts supplied by reference TRBV2 and TRBJ2-2, is EPEVTQTPSHQVTQMGQEVILRCVPISNHLYFYWYRQILGQKVEFLVSFYNNEISEKSEIFDDQFSVERPDGSNFTLKIRSTKLEDSAMYFCASSGGGTGELFFGEGSRLTVL.

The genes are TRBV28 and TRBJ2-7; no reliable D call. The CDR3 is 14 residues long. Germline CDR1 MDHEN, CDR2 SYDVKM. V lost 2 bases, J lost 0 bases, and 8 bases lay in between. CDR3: CASSLGFSSYEQYF. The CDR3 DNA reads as TGTGCCAGCAGTTTAGGGTTTTCCTCCTACGAGCAGTACTTC. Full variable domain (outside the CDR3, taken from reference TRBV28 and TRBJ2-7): DVKVTQSSRYLVKRTGEKVFLECVQDMDHENMFWYRQDPGLGLRLIYFSYDVKMKEKGDIPEGYSVSREKKERFSLILESASTNQTSMYLCASSLGFSSYEQYFGPGTRLTVT.

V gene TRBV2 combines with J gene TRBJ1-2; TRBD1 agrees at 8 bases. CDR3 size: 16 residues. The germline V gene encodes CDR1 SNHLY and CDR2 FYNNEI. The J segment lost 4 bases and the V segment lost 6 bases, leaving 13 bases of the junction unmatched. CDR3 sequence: CASSRLEQGAGYGYTF. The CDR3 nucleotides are TGTGCCAGCAGCCGACTCGAGCAGGGGGCGGGCTATGGCTACACCTTC. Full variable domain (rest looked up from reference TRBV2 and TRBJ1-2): EPEVTQTPSHQVTQMGQEVILRCVPISNHLYFYWYRQILGQKVEFLVSFYNNEISEKSEIFDDQFSVERPDGSNFTLKIRSTKLEDSAMYFCASSRLEQGAGYGYTFGSGTRLTVV.

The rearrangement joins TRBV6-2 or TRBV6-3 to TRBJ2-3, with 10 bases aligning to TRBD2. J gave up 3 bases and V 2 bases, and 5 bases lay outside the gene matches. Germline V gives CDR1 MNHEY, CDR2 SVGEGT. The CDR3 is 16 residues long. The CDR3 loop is CASSYASGRITDTQYF. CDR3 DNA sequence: TGTGCCAGCAGTTACGCTAGCGGGAGAATTACAGATACGCAGTATTTT.

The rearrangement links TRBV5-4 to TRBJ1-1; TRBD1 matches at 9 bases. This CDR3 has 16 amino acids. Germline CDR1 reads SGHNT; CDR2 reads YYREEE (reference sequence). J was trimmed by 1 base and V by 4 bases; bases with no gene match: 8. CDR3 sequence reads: CASSRDGGQGNTEAFF. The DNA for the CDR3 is TGTGCCAGCAGCCGAGACGGGGGACAGGGGAACACTGAAGCTTTCTTT.

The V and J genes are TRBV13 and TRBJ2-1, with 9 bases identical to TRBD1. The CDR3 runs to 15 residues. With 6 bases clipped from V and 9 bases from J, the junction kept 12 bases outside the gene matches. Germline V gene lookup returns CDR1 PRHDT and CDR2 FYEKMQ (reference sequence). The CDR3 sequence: CASRYTGGLGIEQFF. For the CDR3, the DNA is TGTGCCAGCAGATATACAGGGGGCCTCGGGATTGAGCAGTTCTTC.

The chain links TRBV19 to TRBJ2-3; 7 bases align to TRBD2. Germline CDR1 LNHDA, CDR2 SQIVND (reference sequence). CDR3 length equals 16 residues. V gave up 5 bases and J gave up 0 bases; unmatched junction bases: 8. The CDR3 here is CASSPLASRSTDTQYF. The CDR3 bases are TGTGCCAGTAGTCCACTAGCGAGCCGTAGCACAGATACGCAGTATTTT.